This record looks at one T cell receptor (beta chain) sequence and its context. Germline V gene data show CDR1 as SGHDT and CDR2 as YYEEEE. This CDR3 contains 12 residues. The germline V and J ends were trimmed by 0 bases and 5 bases, with 6 bases remaining between them. This entry belongs to a study of blood T cell repertoires in COVID-19. Whole-study context: The United States, Italy and Spain were the sources of the acute and convalescent COVID-19 samples.

Libraries were prepared by immunoSEQ multiplex PCR; TCRdb keeps only in-frame clonotypes and omits some of them. The sample consists of fewer than 200,000 clones, more than 75% of them appearing once. Material: peripheral blood. The J gene is TRBJ2-7, the V gene TRBV5-6; D gene ambiguous. The clonotype comes from a man aged 45 to 65 who had recovered from COVID-19. This CDR3 is CASSLARDEQYF. CDR3 bases: TGTGCCAGCAGCTTGGCCCGTGACGAGCAGTACTTC. Complete variable domain (other parts from reference TRBV5-6 and TRBJ2-7): DAGVTQSPTHLIKTRGQQVTLRCSPKSGHDTVSWYQQALGQGPQFIFQYYEEEERQRGNFPDRFSGHQFPNYSSELNVNALLLGDSALYLCASSLARDEQYFGPGTRLTVT.